The rows below give T cell receptor beta chains drawn from one sample of a study of T cells in localized non-small cell lung cancer. Using immunoSEQ multiplex PCR, the repertoire was profiled, and TCRdb retains in-frame clones only, with some absent. The sample consists of tens of thousands of clones, roughly 87% of them appearing once. Source: peripheral blood, taken before any cancer treatment. Source of these receptors: a man aged 40 to 70 with stage I squamous cell lung carcinoma. Both conserved end residues are part of each CDR3. Each record gives: CDR3 DNA, CDR3 protein, V gene, J gene, D gene. D genes are given only for firm matches.

cdr3_nt: TGTGCCAGCTCACCGGGAACAGGGGCCGGGGAGCTGTTTTTT
cdr3_aa: CASSPGTGAGELFF
v_call: TRBV18
j_call: TRBJ2-2
d_call: TRBD1

cdr3_nt: TGTGCCAGCCGGGACAGGGGTAATAGCTATGGCTACACCTTC
cdr3_aa: CASRDRGNSYGYTF
v_call: TRBV28
j_call: TRBJ1-2
d_call: TRBD1

cdr3_nt: TGCAGCGCTGCTGGGCAGGACTACGAGCAGTACTTC
cdr3_aa: CSAAGQDYEQYF
v_call: TRBV29-1
j_call: TRBJ2-7
d_call: .

cdr3_nt: TGTGCCAGCAGCTTGACGGACCCCAGCTATGGCTACACCTTC
cdr3_aa: CASSLTDPSYGYTF
v_call: TRBV5-5
j_call: TRBJ1-2
d_call: .

cdr3_nt: TGTGCTAGTGGCCTTACTCCCGGGACACTCTACTATGGCTACACCTTC
cdr3_aa: CASGLTPGTLYYGYTF
v_call: TRBV12-5
j_call: TRBJ1-2
d_call: .

cdr3_nt: TGTGCCATCAGTGAGTCGGCGGATTCCTCTGGAAACACCATATATTTT
cdr3_aa: CAISESADSSGNTIYF
v_call: TRBV10-3
j_call: TRBJ1-3
d_call: .

cdr3_nt: TGTGCCAGTCATTCGGCAGGGACAGTCAACACTGAAGCTTTCTTT
cdr3_aa: CASHSAGTVNTEAFF
v_call: TRBV19
j_call: TRBJ1-1
d_call: TRBD1

cdr3_nt: TGTGCCAGCAGCTTAGGGATCGAGACCCAGTACTTC
cdr3_aa: CASSLGIETQYF
v_call: TRBV7-9
j_call: TRBJ2-5
d_call: .

cdr3_nt: TGTGCCACCACAAGGACGGAGCCCGACACCATATATTTT
cdr3_aa: CATTRTEPDTIYF
v_call: TRBV15
j_call: TRBJ1-3
d_call: .

cdr3_nt: TGTGCCAGCAGTGAGAATCTCTTAGCGTTCTTC
cdr3_aa: CASSENLLAFF
v_call: TRBV6-1
j_call: TRBJ2-1
d_call: .

cdr3_nt: TGTGCCAGCAGCGTCGAGACAGGGGTTGGAAACACCATATATTTT
cdr3_aa: CASSVETGVGNTIYF
v_call: TRBV9
j_call: TRBJ1-3
d_call: TRBD1

cdr3_nt: TGTGCCAGCAGCTTGCAGGGTAGGGGCTTCCAAGAGACCCAGTACTTC
cdr3_aa: CASSLQGRGFQETQYF
v_call: TRBV7-2
j_call: TRBJ2-5
d_call: .

cdr3_nt: TGTGCCAGCAGCGTAGCGACAGGGTCCGGCTATGGCTACACCTTC
cdr3_aa: CASSVATGSGYGYTF
v_call: TRBV9
j_call: TRBJ1-2
d_call: TRBD1

cdr3_nt: TGTGCCAGCAGTCTTCAGCGGGGGATCCAAGAGACCCAGTACTTC
cdr3_aa: CASSLQRGIQETQYF
v_call: TRBV2
j_call: TRBJ2-5
d_call: TRBD2

cdr3_nt: TGCGCCAGCAGCTCGACGGGACAGGGAAGAGGAGAGACCCAGTACTTC
cdr3_aa: CASSSTGQGRGETQYF
v_call: TRBV5-1
j_call: TRBJ2-5
d_call: TRBD1

cdr3_nt: TGTGCCAGCTCACCAGGGCTGGCAGATACGCAGTATTTT
cdr3_aa: CASSPGLADTQYF
v_call: TRBV18
j_call: TRBJ2-3
d_call: .

cdr3_nt: TGCGCCAGCAGCTATGGACAGGGTCAAGAGACCCAGTACTTC
cdr3_aa: CASSYGQGQETQYF
v_call: TRBV5-1
j_call: TRBJ2-5
d_call: TRBD1

cdr3_nt: TGTGCCAGCAGCGCGGGACCTGGCTATGGCTACACCTTC
cdr3_aa: CASSAGPGYGYTF
v_call: TRBV9
j_call: TRBJ1-2
d_call: .

cdr3_nt: TGTGCCAGCAGTGAAGCACAGGGTGGCTATGGCTACACCTTC
cdr3_aa: CASSEAQGGYGYTF
v_call: TRBV6-1
j_call: TRBJ1-2
d_call: .

cdr3_nt: TGTGCCAGCAGCTTCAGCCTTACTAACTATGGCTACACCTTC
cdr3_aa: CASSFSLTNYGYTF
v_call: TRBV7-2
j_call: TRBJ1-2
d_call: .

cdr3_nt: TGCGCCAGCAGTGAGTTATGGCAGACTAACTATGGCTACACCTTC
cdr3_aa: CASSELWQTNYGYTF
v_call: TRBV10-2
j_call: TRBJ1-2
d_call: .

cdr3_nt: TGTGCCAGCAGCTTCCGGACAGGGATAAACACCGGGGAGCTGTTTTTT
cdr3_aa: CASSFRTGINTGELFF
v_call: TRBV7-8
j_call: TRBJ2-2
d_call: TRBD1

cdr3_nt: TGTGCCAGCAGGGGGACAGGGCGCGATACGCAGTATTTT
cdr3_aa: CASRGTGRDTQYF
v_call: TRBV27
j_call: TRBJ2-3
d_call: TRBD1

cdr3_nt: TGTGCCAGCAGCGCGCCGGGACAGGGGGCGCCTTTTGGAAACACCATATATTTT
cdr3_aa: CASSAPGQGAPFGNTIYF
v_call: TRBV9
j_call: TRBJ1-3
d_call: TRBD1

cdr3_nt: TGTGCCAGCAGCAAAGCATGCAGGGGCAATCAGCCCCAGCATTTT
cdr3_aa: CASSKACRGNQPQHF
v_call: TRBV21-1
j_call: TRBJ1-5
d_call: .

cdr3_nt: TGTGCCAGTAGTATAACGGGGAACACTGAAGCTTTCTTT
cdr3_aa: CASSITGNTEAFF
v_call: TRBV19
j_call: TRBJ1-1
d_call: .